These 2 T cell receptor beta chains share one sample of origin, sequenced in a study of T cell repertoires in aging, cancer and after chemotherapy. TCR beta rearrangements were amplified from peripheral blood genomic DNA. Rearranged V-D-J TRB sequences were amplified with a mixed TRB-A/B primer pool. One entry per CDR3 protein results from TCRdb running MiXCR on the multiplex PCR reads. The data contain approximately 4,200 distinct CDR3 sequences, 28% of them singletons. The material sequenced was blood. Source of these receptors: a human donor in good health.

The J gene is TRBJ2-6, the V gene TRBV20-1; perhaps TRBD1 as D (7 bases). The V gene's germline CDR1 is DFQATT and CDR2 SNEGSKA (reference sequence). The CDR3 sequence is 15 residues long. The V end was cut by 6 bases, the J end by 4 bases, with 16 bases between. The CDR3 spells CSALQGGTGANVLTF. The CDR3 DNA follows: TGCAGTGCCCTCCAGGGGGGTACGGGGGCCAACGTCCTGACTTTC.

The chain couples TRBV6-5 to TRBJ2-1; 10 nucleotides match TRBD2. The germline V gene encodes CDR1 MNHEY and CDR2 SVGAGI. The CDR3 is 14 amino acids. V trimming: 10 bases; J trimming: 4 bases; junction bases outside the gene matches: 7. In nucleotides, the CDR3 is TGTGCCATCTCTAGCGGGGGCCTTTACAATGAGCAGTTCTTC. Protein sequence: CAISSGGLYNEQFF.